A single TCR beta chain is shown here with its context. What it recognizes is unknown. With V trimmed by 3 bases and J by 8 bases, 9 bases remained unmatched. Germline V gene data show CDR1 as MDHEN and CDR2 as SYDVKM. This CDR3 is 14 amino acids long. Here immunoSEQ multiplex PCR was the method, and the copy in TCRdb shows in-frame clones only, minus some. The table lists more than 150,000 clones, 70% to 90% of them singletons, with 26% in the top ten. This entry is derived from a study of T cell responses to AZD1222 COVID-19 vaccine. Overall study results and limits: Spike was spanned by vaccine-associated CD4 TCRs, which were dominant at 160-218 and 743-854. It should be noted that donors were predominantly white British and more often female, and clonal diversity was possibly underestimated. Only six people who got AZD1222 tested seropositive at baseline.

Second-dose schedules of about 4 or about 12 weeks were combined. The chain couples TRBV28 to TRBJ1-2, with TRBD1 matching 7 bases. This material consisted of peripheral blood, taken 28 days after the second AZD1222 dose. This TCR came from an adult who received the AZD1222 COVID-19 vaccine. CDR3 DNA: TGTGCCAGCAGTTTGTTTCTAGGGGGCGGCGGCTACACCTTC. Amino acids: CASSLFLGGGGYTF.